This T cell receptor beta chain stems from a study of blood T cell repertoires in COVID-19. Repertoires were generated with immunoSEQ multiplex PCR, while TCRdb's copy carries only in-frame clones and drops some. The top ten clones hold roughly 5% of a sample with around 220,000 clones, around 86% of them seen once. Per the germline V gene, CDR1 is MRHNA and CDR2 is SNTAGT. J gave up 0 bases and V 0 bases, and 8 bases lay outside the gene matches. The length of the CDR3 is 19 residues. The rearrangement uses TRBV6-4 and TRBJ2-2; 9 nucleotides agree with TRBD1. Input material: peripheral blood. This receptor was identified in a human donor in a cohort sampled during active COVID-19. CDR3 sequence (DNA): TGTGCCAGCAGTGACTCGGGACAGGGTACCGGGTCGAACACCGGGGAGCTGTTTTTT. The encoded protein is CASSDSGQGTGSNTGELFF.